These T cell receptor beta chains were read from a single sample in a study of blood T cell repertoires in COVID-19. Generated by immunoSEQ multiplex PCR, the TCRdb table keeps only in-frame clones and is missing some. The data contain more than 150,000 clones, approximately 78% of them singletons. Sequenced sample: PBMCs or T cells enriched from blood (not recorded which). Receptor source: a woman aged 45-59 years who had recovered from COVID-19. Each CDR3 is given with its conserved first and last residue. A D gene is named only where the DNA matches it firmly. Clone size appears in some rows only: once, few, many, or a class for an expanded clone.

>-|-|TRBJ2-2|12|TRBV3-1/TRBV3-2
CASSHLTGELFF
TGTGCCAGCAGCCATCTCACCGGGGAGCTGTTTTTT
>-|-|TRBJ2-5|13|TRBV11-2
CASSRSTEETQYF
TGTGCCAGCAGCCGATCGACAGAAGAGACCCAGTACTTC
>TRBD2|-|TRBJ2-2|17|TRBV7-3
CASSALAGAGNTGELFF
TGTGCCAGCAGCGCTCTAGCGGGAGCCGGGAACACCGGGGAGCTGTTTTTT
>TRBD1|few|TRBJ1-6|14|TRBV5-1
CASSGGQGDSPLHF
TGCGCCAGCAGTGGAGGACAGGGTGATTCACCCCTCCACTTT
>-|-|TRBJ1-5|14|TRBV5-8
CASSLVPGNQPQHF
TGTGCCAGCAGCTTGGTTCCAGGGAATCAGCCCCAGCATTTT
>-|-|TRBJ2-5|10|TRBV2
CASSIRAQYF
TGTGCCAGCAGTATCCGGGCCCAGTACTTC
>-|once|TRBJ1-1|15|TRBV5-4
CASSSTRQASTEAFF
TGTGCCAGCAGCTCGACCAGACAGGCGAGCACTGAAGCTTTCTTT
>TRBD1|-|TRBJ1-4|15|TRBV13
CASSNRQGANEKLFF
TGTGCCAGCAGCAACCGACAGGGGGCTAATGAAAAACTGTTTTTT
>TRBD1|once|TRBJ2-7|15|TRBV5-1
CASSLVGDRVNEQYF
TGCGCCAGCAGCTTGGTTGGGGACAGGGTCAACGAGCAGTACTTC
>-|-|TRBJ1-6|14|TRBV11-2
CASSLEGQRSPLHF
TGTGCCAGCAGCTTAGAGGGACAACGTTCACCCCTCCACTTT
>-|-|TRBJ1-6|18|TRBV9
CASSVGIGGSSYNSPLHF
TGTGCCAGCAGCGTAGGTATCGGTGGTAGCTCCTATAATTCACCCCTCCACTTT
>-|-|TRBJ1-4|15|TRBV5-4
CASSERGQVLEKLFF
TGTGCCAGCAGCGAACGAGGGCAGGTTTTAGAAAAACTGTTTTTT
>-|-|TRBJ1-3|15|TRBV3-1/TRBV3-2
CASSQSQVRGNTIYF
TGTGCCAGCAGCCAAAGCCAGGTTCGTGGAAACACCATATATTTT
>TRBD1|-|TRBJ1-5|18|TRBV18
CASSPTDRGREYNQPQHF
TGTGCCAGCTCACCCACGGACAGGGGGCGCGAATATAATCAGCCCCAGCATTTT
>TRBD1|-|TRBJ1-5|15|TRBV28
CASSLMGQRNQPQHF
TGTGCCAGCAGTTTAATGGGACAGAGGAATCAGCCCCAGCATTTT
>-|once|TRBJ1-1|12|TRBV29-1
CSVVRGNTEAFF
TGCAGCGTTGTACGGGGGAACACTGAAGCTTTCTTT
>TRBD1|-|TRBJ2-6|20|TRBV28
CASSHPRTGALSTGANVLTF
TGTGCCAGCAGTCACCCCAGGACAGGGGCCCTCTCGACTGGGGCCAACGTCCTGACTTTC
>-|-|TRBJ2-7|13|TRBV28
CASSLSRDYEQYF
TGTGCCAGCAGTTTATCCAGGGACTACGAGCAGTACTTC
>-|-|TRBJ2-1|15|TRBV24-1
CATSDLRDSYNEQFF
TGTGCCACCAGTGATTTACGGGATTCCTACAATGAGCAGTTCTTC
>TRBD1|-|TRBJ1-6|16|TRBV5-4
CASSLAGTGINSPLHF
TGTGCCAGCAGCTTGGCCGGGACAGGGATCAATTCACCCCTCCACTTT
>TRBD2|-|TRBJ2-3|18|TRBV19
CASSMTSGRGSSTDTQYF
TGTGCCAGTAGTATGACTAGCGGAAGGGGCTCTAGCACAGATACGCAGTATTTT
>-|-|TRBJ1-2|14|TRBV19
CASSMHSSNYGYTF
TGTGCCAGTAGTATGCACAGCTCTAACTATGGCTACACCTTC
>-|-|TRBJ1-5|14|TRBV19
CASSRSAGVQPQHF
TGTGCCAGTAGTAGATCAGCAGGGGTTCAGCCCCAGCATTTT
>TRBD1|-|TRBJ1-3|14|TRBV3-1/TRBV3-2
CATWDSRSGNTIYF
TGTGCCACCTGGGACAGCCGCTCTGGAAACACCATATATTTT
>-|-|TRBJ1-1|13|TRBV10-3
CAISGPGNTEAFF
TGTGCCATCAGCGGCCCAGGGAACACTGAAGCTTTCTTT
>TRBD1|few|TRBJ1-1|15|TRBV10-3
CAISDSTGTQTEAFF
TGTGCCATCAGTGATTCGACAGGGACCCAGACTGAAGCTTTCTTT
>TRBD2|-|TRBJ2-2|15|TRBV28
CASSPIRLAPGELFF
TGTGCCAGCAGTCCTATACGACTAGCGCCCGGGGAGCTGTTTTTT
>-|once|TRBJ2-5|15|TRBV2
CASSDSAGLVGTQYF
TGTGCCAGCAGTGATTCCGCGGGATTAGTTGGGACCCAGTACTTC
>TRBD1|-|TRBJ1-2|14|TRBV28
CASSLSTGAGGYTF
TGTGCCAGCAGCCTTTCGACAGGGGCGGGTGGCTACACCTTC
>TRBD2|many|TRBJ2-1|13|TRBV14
CASSGSNWNEQFF
TGTGCCAGTAGCGGGAGCAACTGGAATGAGCAGTTCTTC
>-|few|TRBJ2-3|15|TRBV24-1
CATSDNGPYTDTQYF
TGTGCCACCAGTGATAATGGGCCGTACACAGATACGCAGTATTTT
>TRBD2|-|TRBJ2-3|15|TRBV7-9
CASSLKAGGIDTQYF
TGTGCCAGCAGCTTGAAAGCGGGAGGCATAGATACGCAGTATTTT
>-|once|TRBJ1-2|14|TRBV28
CASSPSAGRYGYTF
TGTGCCAGCAGTCCGTCGGCAGGGAGGTATGGCTACACCTTC
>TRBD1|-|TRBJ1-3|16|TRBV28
CASSSQGAHAGNTIYF
TGTGCCAGCAGTTCCCAGGGGGCGCATGCTGGAAACACCATATATTTT
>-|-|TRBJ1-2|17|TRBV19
CASSTRRGRAANYGYTF
TGTGCCAGTAGTACCCGGAGAGGGCGGGCGGCTAACTATGGCTACACCTTC
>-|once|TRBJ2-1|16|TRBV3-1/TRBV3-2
CASSQVTEGVYNEQFF
TGTGCCAGCAGCCAAGTCACTGAGGGAGTCTACAATGAGCAGTTCTTC
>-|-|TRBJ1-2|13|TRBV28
CASSRTGYYGYTF
TGTGCCAGCAGCCGAACAGGGTACTATGGCTACACCTTC
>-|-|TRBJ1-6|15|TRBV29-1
CSVADTSSYNSPLHF
TGCAGCGTTGCCGACACGAGCTCCTATAATTCACCCCTCCACTTT
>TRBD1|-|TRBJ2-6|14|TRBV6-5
CAIKQGAGANVLTF
TGTGCCATCAAACAGGGGGCTGGGGCCAACGTCCTGACTTTC
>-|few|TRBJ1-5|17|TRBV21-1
CASSEPGHPRESQPQHF
TGTGCCAGCAGCGAACCGGGCCATCCCCGGGAGTCCCAGCCCCAGCATTTT
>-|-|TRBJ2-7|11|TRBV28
CASRSIYEQYF
TGTGCCAGCAGGTCCATTTACGAGCAGTACTTC
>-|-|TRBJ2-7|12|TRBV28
CASSSRSYEQYF
TGTGCCAGCAGTTCGAGATCCTACGAGCAGTACTTC
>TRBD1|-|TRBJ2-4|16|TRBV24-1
CATNRFYRGRQNIQYF
TGTGCCACCAATCGCTTTTACAGGGGCCGCCAAAACATTCAGTACTTC
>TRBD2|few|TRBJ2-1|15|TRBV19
CASSLAGGLVNEQFF
TGTGCCAGTAGTCTAGCGGGAGGCCTTGTGAATGAGCAGTTCTTC
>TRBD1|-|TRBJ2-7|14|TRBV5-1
CASSKQTGLDEQYF
TGCGCCAGCAGCAAACAGACAGGGCTCGACGAGCAGTACTTC
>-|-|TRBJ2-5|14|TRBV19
CASSLGGNQETQYF
TGTGCCAGTAGTTTAGGCGGGAACCAAGAGACCCAGTACTTC
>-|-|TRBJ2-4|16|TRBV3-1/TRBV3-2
CASSQAPAGTQNIQYF
TGTGCCAGCAGCCAAGCCCCCGCGGGGACCCAAAACATTCAGTACTTC
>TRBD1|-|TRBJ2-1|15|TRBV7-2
CASSLRTGGYNEQFF
TGTGCCAGCAGCTTAAGGACAGGGGGCTACAATGAGCAGTTCTTC
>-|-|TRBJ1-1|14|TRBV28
CASSLSRSNTEAFF
TGTGCCAGCAGTTTAAGTCGGTCGAACACTGAAGCTTTCTTT
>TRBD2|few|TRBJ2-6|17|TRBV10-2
CASSSISGSSGANVLTF
TGCGCCAGCAGTTCTATTAGCGGGAGCTCTGGGGCCAACGTCCTGACTTTC
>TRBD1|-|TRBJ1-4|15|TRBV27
CASSYRGQGNGKLFF
TGTGCCAGCAGTTACCGGGGACAGGGTAACGGAAAACTGTTTTTT
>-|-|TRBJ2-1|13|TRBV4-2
CASSQEVAARPFF
TGTGCCAGCAGCCAAGAGGTAGCTGCGCGGCCGTTCTTC
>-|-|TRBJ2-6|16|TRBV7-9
CASSFESSSGANVLTF
TGTGCCAGCAGCTTCGAGTCAAGCTCTGGGGCCAACGTCCTGACTTTC
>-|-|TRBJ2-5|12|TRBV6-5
CASSRRGETQYF
TGTGCCAGCAGTCGACGAGGGGAGACCCAGTACTTC
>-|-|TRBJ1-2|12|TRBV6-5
CASSYGAAGYTF
TGTGCCAGCAGTTACGGGGCGGCTGGCTACACCTTC